Listed here are 3 T cell receptor beta chains from one sample, sequenced in a study of CD8+CD57+ T cells in acquired aplastic anemia. Sequencing was done on patients that had shown CD8+CD57+ cell expansion by flow cytometry. Template material for TCR beta VDJ and CDR3 profiling consisted of genomic DNA. TCRdb processed the reads anew with MiXCR; each CDR3 protein has one entry. The data hold some 160,000 distinct CDR3 sequences, with less than 60% observed a single time. The source material was sorted CD4+, CD8+, or CD8+CD57+ T cells (not recorded which) from PBMCs. Receptors were obtained from a human donor with aplastic anemia.

With respect to this clonotype: A read error may be the cause here, since a much bigger clone is one base away. The CDR3 loop is CACSPGPRAEAFF. CDR3 sequence (DNA): TGTGCCTGCAGTCCTGGCCCGCGGGCTGAAGCTTTCTTT. This chain connects TRBV6-1 to TRBJ1-1, with no clear D. Germline loops: CDR1 MNHNS, CDR2 SASEGT. This CDR3 spans 13 amino acids.

This clonotype was counted ten times or more. The chain is built from TRBV9 and TRBJ2-6; TRBD1 or TRBD2 may be the D gene (6 bases each). The CDR3 is made up of 17 amino acids. Trimming shortened V by 0 bases and J by 1 base, and 11 bases separated the two germline ends. CDR1 and CDR2 from the germline V gene are SGDLS and YYNGEE. CDR3 nucleotide sequence: TGTGCCAGCAGCGTAGGTGGAGGGGGTTCTGGGGCCAACGTCCTGACTTTC. Translating it yields CASSVGGGGSGANVLTF. The full variable domain, in which reference TRBV9 and TRBJ2-6 provide the parts outside the CDR3, is DSGVTQTPKHLITATGQRVTLRCSPRSGDLSVYWYQQSLDQGLQFLIQYYNGEERAKGNILERFSAQQFPDLHSELNLSSLELGDSALYFCASSVGGGGSGANVLTFGAGSRLTVL.

The chain carries TRBV25-1 and TRBJ2-1; 10 bases align to TRBD2. This CDR3 comprises 17 residues. Germline-derived CDR1 and CDR2 are MGHDK and SYGVNS. V gave up 3 bases and J gave up 2 bases; unmatched junction bases: 7. The CDR3 DNA is TGTGCCAGCAGTGATTTGCCGGGACTAGCGCCCTACAATGAGCAGTTCTTC. Translating it yields CASSDLPGLAPYNEQFF.